Sequencing of this TCR beta chain was carried out in a study of T cells in Graves' hyperthyroidism and ophthalmopathy. This clonotype was seen many times. Amplification yielded TCR beta CDR3 regions, with RNA transcripts as the source. The HTBI primer set was used in a first-round RT-PCR of the TCR CDR3. TCRdb redid the calling of the multiplex PCR reads with MiXCR, one entry per CDR3 protein. The table includes 200,000 to 250,000 distinct CDR3 sequences, about 17% detected once. The CDR3 contains 14 residues. V gave up 6 bases and J gave up 5 bases, with 20 bases separating them. CDR1 is SQVTM and CDR2 is ANQGSEA in the germline V gene.

The V and J genes are TRBV29-1 and TRBJ2-7; perhaps TRBD2 as D (6 bases). This clonotype was obtained from a woman between 50 and 59 years old with Graves' hyperthyroidism. The material sequenced was blood. CDR3 sequence (DNA): TGCAGCGTCGAAAGCGGAGCCGGGAGCCACGAGCAGTACTTC. Its translation is CSVESGAGSHEQYF.